Shown below are 18 T cell receptor beta chains from a single sample sequenced in a study of PD-L1 blockade in urothelial cancer (TCRdb year 2017). Receptor libraries were prepared by the immunoSEQ multiplex PCR assay. Sourced from immuneACCESS, this table was stored by TCRdb with only in-frame sequences that have V and J called. A share of the clones is absent; for the studies checked, an unresolved V gene accounts for under half, and the remainder has no known explanation. The sample yields about 40,000 clones; roughly 84% were counted once. The ten largest clones represent over 9.5% of the sample. What this sample's time point label stands for: peripheral blood 6 weeks after treatment start. The sequenced sample was PBMCs, obtained around atezolizumab (anti-PD-L1) treatment. These receptors all stem from a man aged 35-49 years with urothelial cancer.

The chain combines TRBV5-1 with TRBJ2-7, with 7 positions matching TRBD1. The CDR3 loop spans 15 amino acids. Losses at the gene ends were 3 bases for V and 2 bases for J; bases not matched to a gene: 8. In germline, CDR1 is SGHRS, CDR2 YFSETQ. CDR3 nucleotides: TGCGCCAGCAGCTGGACAGGTCTACCTACCTACGAGCAGTACTTC. Translation: CASSWTGLPTYEQYF.

The rearrangement uses TRBV9 and TRBJ1-1; tentatively, D is TRBD1 (5 bases). The CDR3 length is 12 residues. CDR1 SGDLS and CDR2 YYNGEE come from the germline V gene. V was trimmed by 0 bases and J by 10 bases, leaving 10 bases between them. Here the CDR3 DNA reads TGTGCCAGCAGCGTAGTCAGTCAGGGAGCTTTCTTT. It specifies CASSVVSQGAFF.

In its sample, this clone was seen once. V usage is TRBV27 and J usage is TRBJ2-7; D is possibly TRBD1 (5 bases). V lost 0 bases, J lost 5 bases, and 17 bases lay in between. Germline values: CDR1 MNHEY, CDR2 SMNVEV (reference sequence). This CDR3 spans 16 amino acids. The CDR3, as DNA: TGTGCCAGCAGTTTATCCACGGTCATGGGGCCACACGAGCAGTACTTC. Protein sequence: CASSLSTVMGPHEQYF.

V gene TRBV28 combines with J gene TRBJ1-5, with 8 bases that match TRBD1. This CDR3 comprises 15 residues. From germline, CDR1 is MDHEN and CDR2 SYDVKM. V trimming: 2 bases; J trimming: 9 bases; junction bases outside the gene matches: 9. In DNA form, the CDR3 reads TGTGCCAGCAGTTTACGGACAGGGTCGGGGACGCCCCAGCATTTT. Translation: CASSLRTGSGTPQHF.

The rearrangement joins TRBV6-5 to TRBJ2-7; perhaps TRBD2 as D (6 bases). The CDR3 contains 16 residues. V was trimmed by 2 bases and J by 1 base, leaving 15 bases between them. Per the germline V gene, CDR1 is MNHEY and CDR2 is SVGAGI. CDR3 bases: TGTGCCAGCAGTTACGGTTCTCTAGGAGGGTCCTACGAGCAGTACTTC. Translating gives CASSYGSLGGSYEQYF.

The chain couples TRBV9 to TRBJ1-2; tentatively, D is TRBD1 (5 bases). The V end was cut by 5 bases, the J end by 8 bases, with 10 bases between. The CDR3 length is 11 residues. Germline CDR1 and CDR2: SGDLS and YYNGEE. The CDR3 spells CASSQGVGYTF. Written as DNA, the CDR3 is TGTGCCAGCAGTCAAGGGGTAGGCTACACCTTC.

This CDR3 reads CAWAGRGRSMKPQHF. The DNA of the CDR3 is TGTGCCTGGGCCGGCAGGGGGCGCAGCATGAAGCCCCAGCATTTT. The rearrangement joins TRBV30 to TRBJ1-5; 8 positions match TRBD1. Germline CDR1 GTSNPN, CDR2 SVGIG (reference sequence). V lost 5 bases, J lost 8 bases, and 14 bases stayed unmatched. The CDR3 is 15 amino acids. Full variable domain (remainder filled in from reference TRBV30 and TRBJ1-5): SQTIHQWPATLVQPVGSPLSLECTVEGTSNPNLYWYRQAAGRGLQLLFYSVGIGQISSEVPQNLSASRPQDRQFILSSKKLLLSDSGFYLCAWAGRGRSMKPQHFGDGTRLSIL.

The chain uses TRBV4-1 and TRBJ2-1; TRBD1 matches 10 bases. The CDR3 covers 16 residues. With V trimmed by 2 bases and J by 8 bases, 9 bases remained unmatched. Germline V lookup: CDR1 MGHRA, CDR2 YSYEKL. The CDR3 DNA sequence: TGCGCCAGCAGCCAACCCACGATGGGACAGGGGCATGAGCAGTTCTTC. Protein: CASSQPTMGQGHEQFF.

The V call is TRBV4-1, the J call TRBJ1-5; the D is unclear. Trimming pared 1 base from V and 2 bases from J, leaving 3 bases between. The V gene's germline CDR1 is MGHRA and CDR2 YSYEKL. This CDR3 has 13 residues. This CDR3 reads CASSQVGNQPQHF. For the CDR3, the DNA is TGCGCCAGCAGCCAAGTCGGCAATCAGCCCCAGCATTTT.

The genes are TRBV27 and TRBJ2-7, with a weak D call TRBD1 (6 bases). CDR1 MNHEY and CDR2 SMNVEV come from the germline V gene (reference sequence). This CDR3 has 14 residues. Trimming removed 4 bases at V and 2 bases at J, with 12 bases between. CDR3 sequence: CASSSGDTPYEQYF. In nucleotides, the CDR3 is TGTGCCAGCAGTTCTGGGGACACCCCCTACGAGCAGTACTTC.

The count of this clone is one. The chain combines TRBV19 with TRBJ2-2, with TRBD1 as a possible D gene (6 bases). V was pared by 6 bases and J by 5 bases, with 10 bases between. This CDR3 has 13 residues. CDR1 and CDR2 (germline): LNHDA, SQIVND (reference sequence). The DNA for the CDR3 is TGTGCCAGTAGGGACAGAGGTACCGGGGAGCTGTTTTTT. Residues: CASRDRGTGELFF.

The chain is built from TRBV7-9 and TRBJ2-3; D remains ambiguous. Germline CDR1 is SEHNR and CDR2 is FQNEAQ (reference sequence). V was clipped by 3 bases and J by 5 bases, with 3 bases between them. The CDR3 loop spans 11 amino acids. The CDR3 loop reads CASSFRDTQYF. For the CDR3, the DNA is TGTGCCAGCAGCTTCAGAGATACGCAGTATTTT.

The V and J genes are TRBV15 and TRBJ1-5; possibly TRBD1 for D (6 bases). The V end was cut by 1 base, the J end by 6 bases, with 10 bases between. Germline lookup yields CDR1 LNHNV and CDR2 YYDKDF (reference sequence). This CDR3 has 14 residues. CDR3: CATSRGPQGQPQHF. CDR3 bases: TGTGCCACCAGCAGAGGACCACAGGGTCAGCCCCAGCATTTT.

This clone came up once. CDR3 residues: CASSPQRGGETQYF. CDR3 coding DNA: TGCGCCAGCAGCCCACAGCGGGGTGGGGAGACCCAGTACTTC. The chain couples TRBV5-1 to TRBJ2-5; 7 nucleotides agree with TRBD2. V trimming: 4 bases; J trimming: 5 bases; junction bases outside the gene matches: 8. The germline V gene encodes CDR1 SGHRS and CDR2 YFSETQ. The CDR3 is 14 residues long.

The J gene is TRBJ1-2, the V gene TRBV6-5; no reliable D call. The ends were cut back, 0 bases at V and 5 bases at J, with 10 bases in the middle. Germline V gene lookup returns CDR1 MNHEY and CDR2 SVGAGI. CDR3 length equals 14 residues. CDR3 sequence reads: CASSYSMGSYGYTF. The CDR3 DNA reads as TGTGCCAGCAGTTACTCAATGGGGAGTTATGGCTACACCTTC.

The CDR3 sequence: CASSTWEGGLWHEQFF. CDR3 coding DNA: TGTGCCAGCAGTACCTGGGAGGGGGGTTTGTGGCATGAGCAGTTCTTC. V and J are TRBV28 and TRBJ2-1, with D perhaps matching TRBD2 (7 bases). Trimming shortened V by 5 bases and J by 8 bases, and 22 bases separated the two germline ends. The CDR3 has 16 residues. CDR1 is MDHEN and CDR2 is SYDVKM in the germline V gene.

V usage is TRBV7-9 and J usage is TRBJ2-5; D possibly corresponds to TRBD2 (5 bases). Trimming removed 9 bases at V and 3 bases at J, with 11 bases between. The CDR3 length is 12 residues. Germline values: CDR1 SEHNR, CDR2 FQNEAQ (reference sequence). CDR3 DNA: TGTGCCAGTCTCTGGGGAGAAGAGACCCAGTACTTC. This gives the protein CASLWGEETQYF.

This clone was counted once. The chain uses TRBV7-2 and TRBJ2-2, with D possibly matching TRBD2 (6 bases). V was clipped by 3 bases and J by 4 bases, with 12 bases between them. The CDR3 consists of 15 residues. Germline lookup yields CDR1 SGHTA and CDR2 FQGNSA. As DNA, the CDR3 is TGTGCCAGCAGCTTGGCAGGACTAAGCACCGGGGAGCTGTTTTTT. Protein product: CASSLAGLSTGELFF.